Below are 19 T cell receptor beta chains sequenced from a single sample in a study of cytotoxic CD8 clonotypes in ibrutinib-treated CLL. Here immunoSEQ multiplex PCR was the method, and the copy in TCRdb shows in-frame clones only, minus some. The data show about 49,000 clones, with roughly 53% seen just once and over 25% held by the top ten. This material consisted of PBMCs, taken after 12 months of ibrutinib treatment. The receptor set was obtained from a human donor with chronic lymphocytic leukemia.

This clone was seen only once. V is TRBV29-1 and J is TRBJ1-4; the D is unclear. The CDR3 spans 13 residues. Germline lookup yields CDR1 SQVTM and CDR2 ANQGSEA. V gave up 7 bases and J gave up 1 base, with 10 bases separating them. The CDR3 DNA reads TGCAGCGCCATGCAGAGAACTAATGAAAAACTGTTTTTT. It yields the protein CSAMQRTNEKLFF.

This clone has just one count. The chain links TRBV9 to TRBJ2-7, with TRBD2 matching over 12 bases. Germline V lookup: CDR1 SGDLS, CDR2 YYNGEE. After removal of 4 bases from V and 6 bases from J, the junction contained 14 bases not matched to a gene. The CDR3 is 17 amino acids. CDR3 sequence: CASSPGGASGRAREQYF. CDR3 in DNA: TGTGCCAGCAGCCCCGGGGGGGCTAGCGGGAGGGCCCGCGAGCAGTACTTC.

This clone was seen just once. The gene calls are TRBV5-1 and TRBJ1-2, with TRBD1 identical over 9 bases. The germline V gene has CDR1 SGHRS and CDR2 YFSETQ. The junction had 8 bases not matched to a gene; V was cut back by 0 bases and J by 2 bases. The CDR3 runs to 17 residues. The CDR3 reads CASSLAATGGKNYGYTF. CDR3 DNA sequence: TGCGCCAGCAGCTTGGCCGCGACAGGGGGGAAGAACTATGGCTACACCTTC. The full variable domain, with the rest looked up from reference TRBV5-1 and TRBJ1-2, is KAGVTQTPRYLIKTRGQQVTLSCSPISGHRSVSWYQQTPGQGLQFLFEYFSETQRNKGNFPGRFSGRQFSNSRSEMNVSTLELGDSALYLCASSLAATGGKNYGYTFGSGTRLTVV.

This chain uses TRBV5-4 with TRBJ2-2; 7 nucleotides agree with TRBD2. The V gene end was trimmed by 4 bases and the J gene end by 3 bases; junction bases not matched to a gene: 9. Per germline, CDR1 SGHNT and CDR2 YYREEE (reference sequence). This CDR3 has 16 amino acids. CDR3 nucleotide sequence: TGTGCCAGCAGCCTCGGGGCGGGAGTGGACACCGGGGAGCTGTTTTTT. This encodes CASSLGAGVDTGELFF.

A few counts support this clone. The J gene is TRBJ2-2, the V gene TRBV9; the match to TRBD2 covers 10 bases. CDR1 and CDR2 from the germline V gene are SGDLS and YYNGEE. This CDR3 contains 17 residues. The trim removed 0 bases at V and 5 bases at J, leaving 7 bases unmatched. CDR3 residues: CASSVAASGSGTGELFF. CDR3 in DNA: TGTGCCAGCAGCGTAGCGGCTAGCGGGAGTGGGACCGGGGAGCTGTTTTTT.

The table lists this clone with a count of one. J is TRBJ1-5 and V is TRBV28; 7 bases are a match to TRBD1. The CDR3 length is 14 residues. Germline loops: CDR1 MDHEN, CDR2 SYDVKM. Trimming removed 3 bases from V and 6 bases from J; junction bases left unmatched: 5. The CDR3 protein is CASSFRGPGQPQHF. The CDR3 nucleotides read TGTGCCAGCAGTTTTAGGGGGCCGGGTCAGCCCCAGCATTTT. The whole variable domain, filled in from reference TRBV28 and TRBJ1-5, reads DVKVTQSSRYLVKRTGEKVFLECVQDMDHENMFWYRQDPGLGLRLIYFSYDVKMKEKGDIPEGYSVSREKKERFSLILESASTNQTSMYLCASSFRGPGQPQHFGDGTRLSIL.

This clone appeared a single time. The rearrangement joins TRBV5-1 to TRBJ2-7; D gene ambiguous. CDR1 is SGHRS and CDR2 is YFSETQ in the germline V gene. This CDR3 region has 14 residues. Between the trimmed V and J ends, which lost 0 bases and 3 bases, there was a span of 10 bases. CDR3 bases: TGCGCCAGCAGCTTGGGGGTAGGGAACTACGAGCAGTACTTC. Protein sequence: CASSLGVGNYEQYF.

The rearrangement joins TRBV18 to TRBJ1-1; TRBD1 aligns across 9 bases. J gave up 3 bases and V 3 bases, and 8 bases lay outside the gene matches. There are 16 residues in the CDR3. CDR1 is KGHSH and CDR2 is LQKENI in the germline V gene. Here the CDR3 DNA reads TGTGCCAGCTCACCCGGGACAGGGAGGAGGGACACTGAAGCTTTCTTT. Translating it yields CASSPGTGRRDTEAFF. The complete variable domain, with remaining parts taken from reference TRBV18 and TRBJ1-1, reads NAGVMQNPRHLVRRRGQEARLRCSPMKGHSHVYWYRQLPEEGLKFMVYLQKENIIDESGMPKERFSAEFPKEGPSILRIQQVVRGDSAAYFCASSPGTGRRDTEAFFGQGTRLTVV.

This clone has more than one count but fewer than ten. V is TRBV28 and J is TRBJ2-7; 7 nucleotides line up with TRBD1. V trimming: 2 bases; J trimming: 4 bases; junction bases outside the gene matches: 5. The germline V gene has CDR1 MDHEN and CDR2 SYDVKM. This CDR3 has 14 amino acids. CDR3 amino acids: CASSLGGRGYEQYF. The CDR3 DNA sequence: TGTGCCAGCAGTTTAGGGGGCAGGGGGTACGAGCAGTACTTC.

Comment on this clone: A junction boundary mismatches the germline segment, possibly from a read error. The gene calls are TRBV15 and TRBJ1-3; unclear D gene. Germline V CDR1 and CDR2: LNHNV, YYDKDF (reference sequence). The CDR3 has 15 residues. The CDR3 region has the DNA TGTGCCACCAGCAGGGACCCTCGCTCTGGAAGCACCATATATTTT. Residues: CATSRDPRSGSTIYF. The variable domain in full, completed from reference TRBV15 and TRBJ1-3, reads DAMVIQNPRYQVTQFGKPVTLSCSQTLNHNVMYWYQQKSSQAPKLLFHYYDKDFNNEADTPDNFQSRRPNTSFCFLDIRSPGLGDTAMYLCATSRDPRSGSTIYFGEGSWLTVV.

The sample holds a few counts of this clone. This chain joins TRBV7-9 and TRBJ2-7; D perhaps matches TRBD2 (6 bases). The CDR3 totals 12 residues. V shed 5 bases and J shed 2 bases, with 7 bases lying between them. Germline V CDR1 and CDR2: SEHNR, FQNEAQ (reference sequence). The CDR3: CASSGTAYEQYF. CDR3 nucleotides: TGTGCCAGCAGCGGGACTGCCTACGAGCAGTACTTC.

The DNA of the CDR3 is TGTGCCAGCTCACCGGGTCAGACCACCCCTGGCTACACCTTC. Translating it yields CASSPGQTTPGYTF. The V and J genes are TRBV18 and TRBJ1-2; D is unresolved. This CDR3 comprises 14 residues. Trimming shortened V by 3 bases and J by 7 bases, and 15 bases separated the two germline ends. Germline V gene data show CDR1 as KGHSH and CDR2 as LQKENI.

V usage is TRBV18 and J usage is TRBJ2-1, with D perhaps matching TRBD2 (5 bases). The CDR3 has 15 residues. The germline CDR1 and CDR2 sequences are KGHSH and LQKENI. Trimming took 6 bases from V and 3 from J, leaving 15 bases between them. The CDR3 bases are TGTGCCAGCTCCCTCATTGGCAGCGGCTACAATGAGCAGTTCTTC. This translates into CASSLIGSGYNEQFF.

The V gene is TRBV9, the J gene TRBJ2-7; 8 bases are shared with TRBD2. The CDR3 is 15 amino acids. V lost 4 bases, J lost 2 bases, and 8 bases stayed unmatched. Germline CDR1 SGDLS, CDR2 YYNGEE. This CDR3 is CASSPGPGGPYEQYF. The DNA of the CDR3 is TGTGCCAGCAGCCCCGGTCCGGGAGGGCCCTACGAGCAGTACTTC.

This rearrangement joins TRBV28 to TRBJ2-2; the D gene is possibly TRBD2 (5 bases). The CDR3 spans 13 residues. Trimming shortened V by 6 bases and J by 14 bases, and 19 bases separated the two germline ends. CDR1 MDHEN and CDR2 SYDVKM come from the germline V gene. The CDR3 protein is CASRGGGPTILFF. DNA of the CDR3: TGTGCCAGCAGGGGTGGAGGACCCACTATACTGTTTTTT.

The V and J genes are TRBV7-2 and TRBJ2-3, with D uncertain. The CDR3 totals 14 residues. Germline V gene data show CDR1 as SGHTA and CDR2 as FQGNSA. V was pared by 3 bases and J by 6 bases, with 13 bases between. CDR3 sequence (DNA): TGTGCCAGCAGCTTTCGAGATGGGTGGGATACGCAGTATTTT. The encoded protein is CASSFRDGWDTQYF.

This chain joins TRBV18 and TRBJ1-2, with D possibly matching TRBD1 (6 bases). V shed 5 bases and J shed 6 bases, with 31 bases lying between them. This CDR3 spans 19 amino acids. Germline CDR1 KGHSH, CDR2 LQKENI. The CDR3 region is CASSSLIHGQRGGIHGYTF. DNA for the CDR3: TGTGCCAGCTCATCCCTTATTCATGGGCAAAGAGGGGGTATACATGGCTACACCTTC. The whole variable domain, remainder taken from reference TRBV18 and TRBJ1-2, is NAGVMQNPRHLVRRRGQEARLRCSPMKGHSHVYWYRQLPEEGLKFMVYLQKENIIDESGMPKERFSAEFPKEGPSILRIQQVVRGDSAAYFCASSSLIHGQRGGIHGYTFGSGTRLTVV.

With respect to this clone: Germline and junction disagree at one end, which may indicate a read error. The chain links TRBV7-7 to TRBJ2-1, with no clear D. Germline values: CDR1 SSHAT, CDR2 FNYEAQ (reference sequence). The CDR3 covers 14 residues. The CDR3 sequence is CASSQSDRNNEQFF. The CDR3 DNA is TGTGCTAGCAGCCAATCAGACCGTAACAATGAGCAGTTCTTC.

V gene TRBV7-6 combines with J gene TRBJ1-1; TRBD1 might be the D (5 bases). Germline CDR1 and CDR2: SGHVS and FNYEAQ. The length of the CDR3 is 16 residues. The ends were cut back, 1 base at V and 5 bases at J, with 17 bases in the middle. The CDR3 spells CASSLVGVGWGTEAFF. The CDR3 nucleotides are TGTGCCAGCAGCTTAGTAGGTGTGGGGTGGGGGACTGAAGCTTTCTTT.